This T cell receptor (beta chain) emerged from a study of T cell responses to AZD1222 COVID-19 vaccine. Whole-study findings and limits: Baseline seropositives among AZD1222 recipients totaled only 5 or 6. Samples come after the peak T cell response, not at day 14. Researchers report vaccine-associated CD4 TCRs spanning spike, with dominance at 160-218 and 743-854.

Libraries were prepared by immunoSEQ multiplex PCR; TCRdb keeps only in-frame clonotypes and omits some of them. The table shows 84,000 or so clones, with 65% to 90% occurring only once. The germline CDR1 and CDR2 sequences are SGHRS and YFSETQ. The CDR3 contains 15 residues. Unmatched junction bases numbered 11, after V lost 6 bases and J lost 9 bases. This clone was detected only a few times. Its antigen remains unidentified. This TCR came from an adult in good health. V and J are TRBV5-1 and TRBJ1-6; 8 positions match TRBD1. Material: peripheral blood, obtained on day 0 of AZD1222 vaccination. CDR3 DNA: TGCGCCAGCAACCCCGGGACAGGATTATCTTCACCCCTCCACTTT. It specifies CASNPGTGLSSPLHF.